This TCR beta chain is drawn from a study of Ad26.COV2.S vaccination and SARS-CoV-2 variants. The study's findings and limits: It was vaccine recipients, not placebo recipients, who had the higher spike-specific TCR breadth.

Per the germline V gene, CDR1 is LGHDT and CDR2 is YNNKEL (reference sequence). This CDR3 contains 19 residues. V dropped 4 bases and J dropped 6; count of bases not matched to a gene: 12. In regard to this clone: Its specificity is unknown.

Clones were read by immunoSEQ multiplex PCR, and TCRdb kept only the in-frame ones, dropping some. This sample carries some 190,000 clones, roughly 85% of them seen once, and the ten largest clones take about 5.9%. Sequencing used peripheral blood, obtained after recovery from COVID-19. This TCR derives from a human donor who had recovered from COVID-19. This sequence joins TRBV3-1 (or the pseudogene TRBV3-2) and TRBJ2-2; 15 bases fit TRBD2. The CDR3, as DNA: TGTGCCAGCAGCCTAGTCCCGGGACTAGCGGGGGGAAGCCCCGGGGAGCTGTTTTTT. This translates into CASSLVPGLAGGSPGELFF.